The clone carrying this TCR beta chain was seen repeatedly, ten times or more. Its antigen is not identified. cDNA molecules, individually, were tagged with unique molecular identifiers. TCRdb re-called the 5' RACE reads through MiXCR, storing one row per CDR3 protein. The table has roughly 100,000 distinct CDR3 sequences, roughly 15% seen once. These data originate in a study of early T cells in non-severe SARS-CoV-2 infection. Study findings and constraints: VDJdb-based matching was biased toward anti-spike CD8 responses and missed private and CD4 specificities.

Sequencing input: whole blood. This clonotype originated in an adult who was a healthcare worker with PCR-confirmed SARS-CoV-2 infection or an uninfected control (not recorded which).

The CDR3 DNA reads TGTGCCAGCAGCTTAGCGGAAACAAGCTCCTATAATTCACCCCTCCACTTT. Its protein product is CASSLAETSSYNSPLHF. The V gene is TRBV7-2, the J gene TRBJ1-6; D not resolved. The CDR3 has 17 residues. Trimming cost V 0 bases and J 0 bases, with 9 bases left between them. The germline V gene encodes CDR1 SGHTA and CDR2 FQGNSA.